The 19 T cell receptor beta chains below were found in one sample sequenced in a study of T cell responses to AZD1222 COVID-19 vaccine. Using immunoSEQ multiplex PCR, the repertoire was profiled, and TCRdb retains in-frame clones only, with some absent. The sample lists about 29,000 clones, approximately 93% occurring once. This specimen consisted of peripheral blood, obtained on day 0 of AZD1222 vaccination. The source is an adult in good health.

CDR3 DNA: TGCGCCAGCAGCCCCCTTGGGGAGCGCGACGAGCAGTACTTC. Amino acids: CASSPLGERDEQYF. The V and J genes are TRBV4-3 and TRBJ2-7, with D perhaps matching TRBD2 (5 bases). This CDR3 has 14 residues. V was clipped by 4 bases and J by 5 bases, with 15 bases between them. Germline V gene sequence: CDR1 LGHNA, CDR2 YSLEER.

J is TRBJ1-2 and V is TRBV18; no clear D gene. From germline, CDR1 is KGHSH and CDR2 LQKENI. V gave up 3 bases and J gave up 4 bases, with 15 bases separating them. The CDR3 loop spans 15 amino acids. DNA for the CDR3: TGTGCCAGCTCACCGCGGCCCCCTGAGGCCTATGGCTACACCTTC. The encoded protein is CASSPRPPEAYGYTF.

CDR3 loop: CASGWGDSETKKLFF. The CDR3 DNA reads as TGTGCTAGTGGTTGGGGGGACAGCGAAACTAAAAAACTGTTTTTT. The rearrangement uses TRBV12-5 and TRBJ1-4, with 7 bases identical to TRBD1. The germline V gene encodes CDR1 LGHNT and CDR2 FRNRAP. With 4 bases clipped from V and 9 bases from J, the junction kept 11 bases outside the gene matches. CDR3 length: 15 amino acids.

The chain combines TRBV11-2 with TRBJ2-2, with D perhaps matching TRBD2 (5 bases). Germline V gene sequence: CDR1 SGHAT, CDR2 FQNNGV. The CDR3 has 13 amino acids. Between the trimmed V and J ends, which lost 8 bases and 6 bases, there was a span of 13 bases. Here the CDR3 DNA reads TGTGCCAGCCGTACCCCGGGGTCCGGGGAGCTGTTTTTT. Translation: CASRTPGSGELFF.

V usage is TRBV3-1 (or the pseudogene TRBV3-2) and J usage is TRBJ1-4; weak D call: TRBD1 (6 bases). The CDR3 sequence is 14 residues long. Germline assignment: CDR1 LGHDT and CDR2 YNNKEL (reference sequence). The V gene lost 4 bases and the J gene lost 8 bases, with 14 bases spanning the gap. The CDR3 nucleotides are TGTGCCAGCAGCCCCGGGGCGACAGGAGAAAAACTGTTTTTT. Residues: CASSPGATGEKLFF.

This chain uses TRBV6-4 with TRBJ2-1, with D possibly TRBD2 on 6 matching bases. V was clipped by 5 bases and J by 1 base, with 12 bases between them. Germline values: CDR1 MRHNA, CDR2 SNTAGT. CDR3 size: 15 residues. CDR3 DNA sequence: TGTGCCAGCAGTCCGTGGGGGGAATCCTACAATGAGCAGTTCTTC. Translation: CASSPWGESYNEQFF.

The DNA of the CDR3 is TGTGCCAGCAGTTTATCGGTGCTTCGGGGGCGCATCGACGAGCAGTACTTC. Amino acid sequence: CASSLSVLRGRIDEQYF. The chain is built from TRBV27 and TRBJ2-7; D might be TRBD1 or TRBD2, each matching 6 bases. The CDR3 length is 17 residues. Trimming removed 0 bases from V and 5 bases from J, with 20 bases in between. Germline V lookup: CDR1 MNHEY, CDR2 SMNVEV (reference sequence).

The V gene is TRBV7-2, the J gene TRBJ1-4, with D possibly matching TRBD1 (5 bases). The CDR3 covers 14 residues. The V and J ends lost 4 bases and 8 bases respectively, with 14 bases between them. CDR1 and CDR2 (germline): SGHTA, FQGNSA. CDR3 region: CASSSRDLGEKLFF. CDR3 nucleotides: TGTGCCAGCAGCTCACGGGACTTGGGGGAAAAACTGTTTTTT. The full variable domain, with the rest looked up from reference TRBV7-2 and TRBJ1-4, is GAGVSQSPSNKVTEKGKDVELRCDPISGHTALYWYRQSLGQGLEFLIYFQGNSAPDKSGLPSDRFSAERTGGSVSTLTIQRTQQEDSAVYLCASSSRDLGEKLFFGSGTQLSVL.

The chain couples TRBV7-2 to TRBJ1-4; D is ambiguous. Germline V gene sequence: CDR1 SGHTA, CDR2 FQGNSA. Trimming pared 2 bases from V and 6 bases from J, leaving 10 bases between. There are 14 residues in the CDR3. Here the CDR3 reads CASSLKYVDEKLFF. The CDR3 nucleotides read TGTGCCAGCAGCTTAAAATACGTAGATGAAAAACTGTTTTTT.

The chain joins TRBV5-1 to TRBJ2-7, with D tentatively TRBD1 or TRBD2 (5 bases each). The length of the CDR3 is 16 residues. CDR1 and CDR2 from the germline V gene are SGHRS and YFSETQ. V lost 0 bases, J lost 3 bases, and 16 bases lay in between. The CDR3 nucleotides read TGCGCCAGCAGCTTGGAGGCTAGCCAGAGGGGCTACGAGCAGTACTTC. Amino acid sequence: CASSLEASQRGYEQYF.

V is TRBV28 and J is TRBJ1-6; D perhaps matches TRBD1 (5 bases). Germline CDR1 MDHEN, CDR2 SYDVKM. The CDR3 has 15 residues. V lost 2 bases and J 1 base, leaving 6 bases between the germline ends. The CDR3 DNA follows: TGTGCCAGCAGTTTAGGGGGTTCCTATAATTCACCCCTCCACTTT. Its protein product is CASSLGGSYNSPLHF.

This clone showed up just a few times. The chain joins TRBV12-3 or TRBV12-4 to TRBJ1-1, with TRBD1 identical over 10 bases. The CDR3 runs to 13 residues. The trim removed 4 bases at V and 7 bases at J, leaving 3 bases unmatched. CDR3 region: CASSSGTGDEAFF. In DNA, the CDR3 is TGTGCCAGCAGTTCCGGGACAGGGGATGAAGCTTTCTTT.

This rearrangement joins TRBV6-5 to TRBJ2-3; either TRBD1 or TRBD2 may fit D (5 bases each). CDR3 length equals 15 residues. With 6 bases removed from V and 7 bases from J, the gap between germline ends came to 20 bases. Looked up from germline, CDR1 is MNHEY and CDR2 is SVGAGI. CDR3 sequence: CASSSTGPSSNTQYF. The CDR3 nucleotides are TGTGCCAGCAGCTCAACGGGACCTTCCTCGAATACGCAGTATTTT.

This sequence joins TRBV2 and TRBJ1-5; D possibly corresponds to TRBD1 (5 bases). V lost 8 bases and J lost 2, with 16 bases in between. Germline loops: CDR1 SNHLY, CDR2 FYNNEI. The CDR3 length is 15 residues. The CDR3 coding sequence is TGTGCCAGCGGCCGGGACGGTCTAGGCAATCAGCCCCAGCATTTT. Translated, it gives CASGRDGLGNQPQHF.

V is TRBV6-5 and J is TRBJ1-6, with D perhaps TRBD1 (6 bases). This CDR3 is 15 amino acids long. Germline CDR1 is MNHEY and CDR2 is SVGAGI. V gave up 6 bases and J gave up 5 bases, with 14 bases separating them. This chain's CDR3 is CASSPQGGNNSPLHF. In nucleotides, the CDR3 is TGTGCCAGCAGCCCACAGGGCGGGAATAATTCACCCCTCCACTTT.

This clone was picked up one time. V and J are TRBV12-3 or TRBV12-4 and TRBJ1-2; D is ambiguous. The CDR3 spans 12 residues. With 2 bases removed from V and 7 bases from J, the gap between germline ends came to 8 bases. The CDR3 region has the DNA TGTGCCAGCAGTTTAAAAGGAAGTGGCTACACCTTC. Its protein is CASSLKGSGYTF.

CDR3 region: CASSQRYDKRDEQYF. For the CDR3, the DNA is TGTGCCAGCAGCCAAAGATATGACAAAAGGGACGAGCAGTACTTC. The rearrangement links TRBV3-1 (or the pseudogene TRBV3-2) to TRBJ2-7; unclear D gene. Germline V gene data show CDR1 as LGHDT and CDR2 as YNNKEL (reference sequence). The CDR3 is 15 amino acids. V gave up 2 bases and J gave up 5 bases, with 16 bases separating them.

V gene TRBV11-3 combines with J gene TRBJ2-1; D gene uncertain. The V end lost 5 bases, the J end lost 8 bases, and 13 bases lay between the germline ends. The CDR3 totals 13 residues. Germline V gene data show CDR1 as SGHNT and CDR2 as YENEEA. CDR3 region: CASSKRLGYEQFF. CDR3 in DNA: TGTGCCAGCAGCAAACGGTTGGGCTATGAGCAGTTCTTC. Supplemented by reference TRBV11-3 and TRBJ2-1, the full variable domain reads EAGVVQSPRYKIIEKKQPVAFWCNPISGHNTLYWYLQNLGQGPELLIRYENEEAVDDSQLPKDRFSAERLKGVDSTLKIQPAELGDSAVYLCASSKRLGYEQFFGPGTRLTVL.

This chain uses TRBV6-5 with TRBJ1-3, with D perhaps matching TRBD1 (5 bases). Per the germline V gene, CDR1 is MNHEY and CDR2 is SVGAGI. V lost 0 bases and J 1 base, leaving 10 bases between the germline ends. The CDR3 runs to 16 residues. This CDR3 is CASSYSYAGSGNTIYF. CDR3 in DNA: TGTGCCAGCAGTTACTCTTATGCAGGGTCTGGAAACACCATATATTTT.